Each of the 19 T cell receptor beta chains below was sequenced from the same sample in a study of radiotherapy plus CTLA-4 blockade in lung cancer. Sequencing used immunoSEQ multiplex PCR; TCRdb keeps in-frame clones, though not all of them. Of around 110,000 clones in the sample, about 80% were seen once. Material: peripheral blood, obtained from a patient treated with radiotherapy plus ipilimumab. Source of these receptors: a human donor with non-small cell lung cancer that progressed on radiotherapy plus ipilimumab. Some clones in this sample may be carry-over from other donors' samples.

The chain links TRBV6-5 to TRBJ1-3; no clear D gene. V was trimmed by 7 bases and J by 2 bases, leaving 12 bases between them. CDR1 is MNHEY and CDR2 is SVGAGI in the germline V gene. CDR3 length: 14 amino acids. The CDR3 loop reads CASNSRTPGNTIYF. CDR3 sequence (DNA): TGTGCCAGCAACTCCAGGACGCCTGGAAACACCATATATTTT.

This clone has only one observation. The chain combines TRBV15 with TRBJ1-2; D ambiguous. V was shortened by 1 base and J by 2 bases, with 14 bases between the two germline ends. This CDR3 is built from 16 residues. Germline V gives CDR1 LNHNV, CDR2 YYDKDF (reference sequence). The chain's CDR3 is CATSRARSELNYGYTF. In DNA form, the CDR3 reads TGTGCCACCAGCAGAGCTCGTTCTGAGTTGAACTATGGCTACACCTTC. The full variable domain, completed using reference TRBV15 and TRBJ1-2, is DAMVIQNPRYQVTQFGKPVTLSCSQTLNHNVMYWYQQKSSQAPKLLFHYYDKDFNNEADTPDNFQSRRPNTSFCFLDIRSPGLGDTAMYLCATSRARSELNYGYTFGSGTRLTVV.

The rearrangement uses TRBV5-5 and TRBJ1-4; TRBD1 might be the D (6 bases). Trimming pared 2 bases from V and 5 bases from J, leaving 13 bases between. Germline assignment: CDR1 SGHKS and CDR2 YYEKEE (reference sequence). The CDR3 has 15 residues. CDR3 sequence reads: CASSFNAGANEKLFF. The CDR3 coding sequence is TGTGCCAGCAGCTTTAATGCAGGGGCAAATGAAAAACTGTTTTTT.

The CDR3 spells CSAQGITGTEAFF. In nucleotides, the CDR3 is TGCAGCGCACAGGGGATTACGGGCACTGAAGCTTTCTTT. This sequence joins TRBV29-1 and TRBJ1-1, with 7 bases fitting TRBD1. J lost 4 bases, V lost 7 bases, and 9 bases had no gene match. The CDR3 length is 13 residues. CDR1 is SQVTM, CDR2 ANQGSEA, per germline.

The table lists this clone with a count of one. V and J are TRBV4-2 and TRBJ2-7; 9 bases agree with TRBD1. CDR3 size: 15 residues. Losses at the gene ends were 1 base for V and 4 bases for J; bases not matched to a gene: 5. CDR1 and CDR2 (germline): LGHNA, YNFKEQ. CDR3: CASSQAVQGAYEQYF. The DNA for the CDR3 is TGTGCCAGCAGCCAAGCCGTACAGGGGGCATACGAGCAGTACTTC.

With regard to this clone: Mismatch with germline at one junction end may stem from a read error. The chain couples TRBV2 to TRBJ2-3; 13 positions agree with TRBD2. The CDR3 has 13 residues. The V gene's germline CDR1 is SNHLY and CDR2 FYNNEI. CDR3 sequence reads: CASNPRTSGGVLF. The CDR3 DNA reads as TGTGCCAGCAACCCAAGGACTAGCGGGGGTGTTTTGTTT.

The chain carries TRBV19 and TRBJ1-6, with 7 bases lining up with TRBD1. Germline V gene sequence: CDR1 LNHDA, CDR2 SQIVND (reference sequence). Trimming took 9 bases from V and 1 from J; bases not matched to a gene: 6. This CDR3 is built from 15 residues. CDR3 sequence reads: CASRGQVSYNSPLHF. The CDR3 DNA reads TGTGCCAGCCGAGGACAGGTGTCCTATAATTCACCCCTCCACTTT.

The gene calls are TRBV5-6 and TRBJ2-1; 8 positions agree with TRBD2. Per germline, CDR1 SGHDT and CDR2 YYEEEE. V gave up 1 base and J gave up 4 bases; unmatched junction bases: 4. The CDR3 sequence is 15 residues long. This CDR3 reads CASSLSPGGYNEQFF. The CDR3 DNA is TGTGCCAGCAGCTTGTCCCCGGGGGGGTACAATGAGCAGTTCTTC.

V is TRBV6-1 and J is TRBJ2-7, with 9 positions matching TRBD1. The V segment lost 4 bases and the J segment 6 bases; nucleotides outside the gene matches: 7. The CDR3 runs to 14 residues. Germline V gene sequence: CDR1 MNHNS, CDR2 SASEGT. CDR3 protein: CASSGPGQGSEQYF. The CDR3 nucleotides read TGTGCCAGCAGTGGACCGGGACAGGGCTCCGAGCAGTACTTC.

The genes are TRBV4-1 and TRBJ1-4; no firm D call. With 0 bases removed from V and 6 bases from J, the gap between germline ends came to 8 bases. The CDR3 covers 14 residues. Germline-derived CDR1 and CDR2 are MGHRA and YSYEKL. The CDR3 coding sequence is TGCGCCAGCAGCCAAGAAGTGGCAGATGAAAAACTGTTTTTT. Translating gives CASSQEVADEKLFF.

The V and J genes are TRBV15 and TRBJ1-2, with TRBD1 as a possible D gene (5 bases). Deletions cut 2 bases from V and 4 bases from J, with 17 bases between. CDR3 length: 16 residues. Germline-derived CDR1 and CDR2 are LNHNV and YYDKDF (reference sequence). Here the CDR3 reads CATSRRVGRAAYGYTF. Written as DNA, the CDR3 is TGTGCCACCAGCAGAAGAGTGGGCAGGGCGGCCTATGGCTACACCTTC. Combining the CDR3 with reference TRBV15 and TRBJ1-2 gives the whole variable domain DAMVIQNPRYQVTQFGKPVTLSCSQTLNHNVMYWYQQKSSQAPKLLFHYYDKDFNNEADTPDNFQSRRPNTSFCFLDIRSPGLGDTAMYLCATSRRVGRAAYGYTFGSGTRLTVV.

CDR3 coding DNA: TGTGCCAGCAGTGCGTTAGAGGGACAGGGAAATCAGCCCCAGCATTTT. It encodes CASSALEGQGNQPQHF. This chain joins TRBV6-1 and TRBJ1-5, with 9 bases fitting TRBD1. CDR3 size: 16 residues. Germline CDR1 reads MNHNS; CDR2 reads SASEGT. V lost 4 bases to trimming and J lost 4 bases; unmatched junction nucleotides: 8.

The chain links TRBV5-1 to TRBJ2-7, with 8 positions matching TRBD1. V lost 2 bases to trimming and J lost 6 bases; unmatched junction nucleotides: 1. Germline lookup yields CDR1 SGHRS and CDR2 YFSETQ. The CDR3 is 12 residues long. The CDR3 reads CASSLQGVEQYF. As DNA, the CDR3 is TGCGCCAGCAGCTTACAGGGGGTCGAGCAGTACTTC.

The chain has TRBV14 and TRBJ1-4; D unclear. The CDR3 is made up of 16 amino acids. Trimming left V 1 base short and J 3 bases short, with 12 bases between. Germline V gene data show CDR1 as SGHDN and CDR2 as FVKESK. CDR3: CASSQGVGYPNEKLFF. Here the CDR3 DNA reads TGTGCCAGCAGCCAAGGAGTGGGGTATCCTAATGAAAAACTGTTTTTT.

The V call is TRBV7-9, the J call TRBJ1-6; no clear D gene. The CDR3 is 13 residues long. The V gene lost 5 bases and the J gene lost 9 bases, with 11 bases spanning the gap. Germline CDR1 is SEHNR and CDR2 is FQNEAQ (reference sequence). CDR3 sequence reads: CASSEYVGSPLHF. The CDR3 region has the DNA TGTGCCAGCAGCGAGTACGTGGGTTCACCCCTCCACTTT.

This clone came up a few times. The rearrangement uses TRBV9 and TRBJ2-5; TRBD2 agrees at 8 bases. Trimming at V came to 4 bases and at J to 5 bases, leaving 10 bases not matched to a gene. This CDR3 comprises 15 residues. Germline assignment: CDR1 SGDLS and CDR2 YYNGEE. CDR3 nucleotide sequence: TGTGCCAGCAGCCCCAGCGGGGGCACCCTGGAGACCCAGTACTTC. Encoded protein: CASSPSGGTLETQYF. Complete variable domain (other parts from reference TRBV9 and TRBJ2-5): DSGVTQTPKHLITATGQRVTLRCSPRSGDLSVYWYQQSLDQGLQFLIQYYNGEERAKGNILERFSAQQFPDLHSELNLSSLELGDSALYFCASSPSGGTLETQYFGPGTRLLVL.

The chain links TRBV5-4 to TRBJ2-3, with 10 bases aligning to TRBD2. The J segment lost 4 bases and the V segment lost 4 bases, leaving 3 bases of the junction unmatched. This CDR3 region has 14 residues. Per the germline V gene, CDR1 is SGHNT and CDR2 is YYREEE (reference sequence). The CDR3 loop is CASSALAGADTQYF. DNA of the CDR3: TGTGCCAGCAGCGCTCTAGCGGGGGCAGATACGCAGTATTTT.

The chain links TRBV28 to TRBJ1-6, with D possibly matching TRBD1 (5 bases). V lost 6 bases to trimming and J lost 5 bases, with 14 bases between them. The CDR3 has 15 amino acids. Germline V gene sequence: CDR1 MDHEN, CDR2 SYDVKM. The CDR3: CASSRRRVDNSPLHF. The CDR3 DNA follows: TGTGCCAGCAGCCGCCGCAGGGTGGATAATTCACCCCTCCACTTT.

Here the CDR3 reads CASSLGLAGEQYF. CDR3 nucleotides: TGTGCCAGCAGCTTAGGACTAGCTGGCGAGCAGTACTTC. V is TRBV7-2 and J is TRBJ2-7, with 7 bases matching TRBD2. The CDR3 contains 13 residues. Germline CDR1 is SGHTA and CDR2 is FQGNSA. V trimming: 1 base; J trimming: 6 bases; junction bases outside the gene matches: 3.